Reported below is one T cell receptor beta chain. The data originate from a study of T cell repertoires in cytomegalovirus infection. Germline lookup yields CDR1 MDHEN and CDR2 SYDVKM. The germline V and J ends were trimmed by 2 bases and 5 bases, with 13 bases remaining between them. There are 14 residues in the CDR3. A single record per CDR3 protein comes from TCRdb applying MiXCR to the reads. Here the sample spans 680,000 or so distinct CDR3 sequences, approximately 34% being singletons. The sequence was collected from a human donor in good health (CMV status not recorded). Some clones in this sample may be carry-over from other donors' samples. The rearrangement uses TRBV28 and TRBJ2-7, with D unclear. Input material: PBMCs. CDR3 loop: CASSLGQKTHEQYF. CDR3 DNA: TGTGCCAGCAGTTTAGGTCAGAAGACCCACGAGCAGTACTTC.